One and the same sample provided the 19 T cell receptor beta chains below, sequenced in a study of T-cell reconstitution after alpha-beta-depleted transplantation in children. It was with unique molecular identifiers that the TCRbeta library was prepared. MiXCR, applied by TCRdb to the PCR reads, yields one record per CDR3 protein. The table has around 240,000 distinct CDR3 sequences, over 9.5% seen once. Sequences were derived from PBMCs from the stem cell graft donor, sampled from the stem cell graft. Receptors were obtained from a human donor who donated a stem cell graft to a child with SCID.

This clonotype was counted many times. V gene TRBV3-1 combines with J gene TRBJ1-2, with 10 nucleotides matching TRBD1. Germline trimming cut 4 bases from V and 6 bases from J; bases unmatched to any gene: 8. Germline values: CDR1 LGHDT, CDR2 YNNKEL (reference sequence). The CDR3 length is 15 residues. The CDR3 region is CASSPRDRGRDGYTF. CDR3 in DNA: TGTGCCAGCAGCCCCCGGGACAGGGGACGGGATGGCTACACCTTC.

Comment on this clonotype: This could be a read error, since a much larger clone is one nucleotide away. This chain uses TRBV19 with TRBJ1-1; D not certain. Germline CDR1 is LNHDA and CDR2 is SQIVND (reference sequence). CDR3 length: 13 amino acids. This chain's CDR3 is CANSTAPNTEAFF. CDR3 bases: TGTGCCAATAGTACGGCCCCGAACACTGAAGCTTTCTTT. The full variable domain, completed using reference TRBV19 and TRBJ1-1, is DGGITQSPKYLFRKEGQNVTLSCEQNLNHDAMYWYRQDPGQGLRLIYYSQIVNDFQKGDIAEGYSVSREKKESFPLTVTSAQKNPTAFYLCANSTAPNTEAFFGQGTRLTVV.

The rearrangement joins TRBV18 to TRBJ2-5; 8 bases agree with TRBD1. The junction had 4 bases not matched to a gene; V was cut back by 0 bases and J by 10 bases. The CDR3 has 13 residues. Germline V lookup: CDR1 KGHSH, CDR2 LQKENI. CDR3 amino acids: CASSPPDRAVQYF. CDR3 sequence (DNA): TGTGCCAGCTCACCACCGGACAGGGCGGTCCAGTACTTC. The full variable domain, its missing parts supplied by reference TRBV18 and TRBJ2-5, is NAGVMQNPRHLVRRRGQEARLRCSPMKGHSHVYWYRQLPEEGLKFMVYLQKENIIDESGMPKERFSAEFPKEGPSILRIQQVVRGDSAAYFCASSPPDRAVQYFGPGTRLLVL.

This clonotype turned up a few times. This sequence joins TRBV5-1 and TRBJ2-5; 8 nucleotides agree with TRBD1. The CDR3 loop spans 16 amino acids. The germline CDR1 and CDR2 sequences are SGHRS and YFSETQ. The J segment lost 2 bases and the V segment lost 7 bases, leaving 13 bases of the junction unmatched. The CDR3 DNA is TGCGCCAGCGCATTCAGGAGGGGGGACAGGCAAGAGACCCAGTACTTC. Amino acid sequence: CASAFRRGDRQETQYF.

The V gene is TRBV7-9, the J gene TRBJ2-3, with TRBD1 matching 8 bases. The CDR3 has 16 amino acids. Looked up from germline, CDR1 is SEHNR and CDR2 is FQNEAQ (reference sequence). J was trimmed by 6 bases and V by 4 bases; bases with no gene match: 12. The CDR3 DNA follows: TGTGCCAGCAGCTACGGGACAGGAGTTCCTTGGGATACGCAGTATTTT. The encoded protein is CASSYGTGVPWDTQYF. The full variable domain, rest sourced from reference TRBV7-9 and TRBJ2-3, is DTGVSQNPRHKITKRGQNVTFRCDPISEHNRLYWYRQTLGQGPEFLTYFQNEAQLEKSRLLSDRFSAERPKGSFSTLEIQRTEQGDSAMYLCASSYGTGVPWDTQYFGPGTRLTVL.

There are many counts of this clonotype. For the CDR3, the DNA is TGCGCCAGCAGCTTGGCAACAGATACGCAGTATTTT. Residues: CASSLATDTQYF. The rearrangement joins TRBV5-1 to TRBJ2-3, with D unresolved. The CDR3 consists of 12 residues. Trimming shortened V by 0 bases and J by 3 bases, and 2 bases separated the two germline ends. Germline lookup yields CDR1 SGHRS and CDR2 YFSETQ.

Many counts were recorded for this clonotype. V usage is TRBV5-6 and J usage is TRBJ2-5, with no clear D. The V gene lost 0 bases and the J gene lost 4 bases, with 7 bases spanning the gap. This CDR3 region has 13 residues. Looked up from germline, CDR1 is SGHDT and CDR2 is YYEEEE. The CDR3 DNA is TGTGCCAGCAGCTTGGCTAGACGAGAGACCCAGTACTTC. The encoded protein is CASSLARRETQYF.

The rearrangement links TRBV24-1 to TRBJ1-1; a weak D match, TRBD1 (6 bases). The CDR3 extends over 16 amino acids. Deletions cut 4 bases from V and 3 bases from J, with 17 bases between. Germline lookup yields CDR1 KGHDR and CDR2 SFDVKD. The CDR3 nucleotides read TGTGCCACCAGTGAAACAGGGAGGCCGCATGACACTGAAGCTTTCTTT. This encodes CATSETGRPHDTEAFF.

This clonotype was seen many times. This chain links TRBV5-1 with TRBJ1-5; tentative D call: TRBD1 (6 bases). This CDR3 has 15 amino acids. In germline, CDR1 is SGHRS, CDR2 YFSETQ. V lost 3 bases to trimming and J lost 4 bases, with 14 bases between them. As DNA, the CDR3 is TGCGCCAGCAGCTCCCGAGGGGGGGCGAATCAGCCCCAGCATTTT. Translation gives CASSSRGGANQPQHF.

This clonotype was counted many times. The chain recombines TRBV29-1 with TRBJ2-5; D might be TRBD1 (7 bases). Trimming took 7 bases from V and 3 from J, leaving 15 bases between them. Germline V gene data show CDR1 as SQVTM and CDR2 as ANQGSEA. The CDR3 is made up of 13 amino acids. The CDR3 DNA sequence: TGCAGCGCGAGGAGGGGGCTAAAAGAGACCCAGTACTTC. Protein product: CSARRGLKETQYF.

There are many counts of this clonotype. This chain uses TRBV28 with TRBJ2-1; D is unclear. This CDR3 has 11 residues. V was trimmed by 6 bases and J by 10 bases, leaving 10 bases between them. Germline assignment: CDR1 MDHEN and CDR2 SYDVKM. CDR3 sequence: CASSPRSEQFF. DNA for the CDR3: TGTGCCAGCAGCCCCCGGTCAGAGCAGTTCTTC.

The sample holds many counts of this clonotype. V gene TRBV5-1 combines with J gene TRBJ2-3; D possibly uses TRBD1 or TRBD2 (5 bases each). Germline V gene sequence: CDR1 SGHRS, CDR2 YFSETQ. V lost 1 base and J 4 bases, leaving 13 bases between the germline ends. This CDR3 spans 15 amino acids. CDR3 sequence reads: CASSLWDPRADTQYF. CDR3 bases: TGCGCCAGCAGCTTGTGGGACCCGAGGGCAGATACGCAGTATTTT.

This clonotype was recorded at least ten times. The chain joins TRBV20-1 to TRBJ1-4, with D tentatively TRBD1 (5 bases). V lost 0 bases and J lost 3, with 8 bases in between. Looked up from germline, CDR1 is DFQATT and CDR2 is SNEGSKA (reference sequence). The CDR3 covers 14 residues. CDR3 residues: CSARDFRANEKLFF. The DNA for the CDR3 is TGCAGTGCTAGAGATTTCAGGGCTAATGAAAAACTGTTTTTT.

With respect to this clonotype: A much larger clone lies a single base off, so this may be a read error. The genes are TRBV20-1 and TRBJ2-1; 9 nucleotides line up with TRBD2. This CDR3 is 18 amino acids long. From germline, CDR1 is DFQATT and CDR2 SNEGSKA (reference sequence). The DNA for the CDR3 is TGCTGTGCAACTAGAGTAGCGGGGGCCTACAGCTCCTACAATGAGCAGTTCTTC. It specifies CCATRVAGAYSSYNEQFF.

The chain employs TRBV19 and TRBJ1-1; 8 bases line up with TRBD1. J was trimmed by 3 bases and V by 7 bases; bases with no gene match: 7. CDR1 and CDR2 (germline): LNHDA, SQIVND (reference sequence). The CDR3 loop spans 14 amino acids. CDR3 sequence: CASNDRTGYTEAFF. For the CDR3, the DNA is TGTGCCAGTAACGACCGGACAGGGTACACTGAAGCTTTCTTT.

This clonotype came up many times. The chain recombines TRBV5-1 with TRBJ2-1; 9 nucleotides match TRBD2. The CDR3 loop spans 15 amino acids. Trimming cost V 2 bases and J 5 bases; bases outside gene matches: 5. Germline loops: CDR1 SGHRS, CDR2 YFSETQ. Here the CDR3 reads CASSFAGGRNNEQFF. CDR3 coding DNA: TGCGCCAGCAGCTTCGCGGGGGGGCGAAACAATGAGCAGTTCTTC.

This clonotype was recorded many times. The CDR3 DNA follows: TGCGCCAGCGGTAGGAAACCGGATGAAAAACTGTTTTTT. This sequence encodes CASGRKPDEKLFF. The J gene is TRBJ1-4, the V gene TRBV5-1; D call uncertain. The V end lost 7 bases, the J end lost 6 bases, and 13 bases lay between the germline ends. The CDR3 is 13 amino acids. CDR1 is SGHRS and CDR2 is YFSETQ in the germline V gene.

This clonotype was found many times. V usage is TRBV5-1 and J usage is TRBJ1-3; TRBD1 matches 7 bases. Looked up from germline, CDR1 is SGHRS and CDR2 is YFSETQ. Trimming cost V 3 bases and J 2 bases; bases outside gene matches: 8. This CDR3 is 16 amino acids long. CDR3 sequence reads: CASSWTGQRAGNTIYF. The DNA of the CDR3 is TGCGCCAGCAGCTGGACGGGACAGCGAGCTGGAAACACCATATATTTT.

This clonotype has at least ten counts. V is TRBV7-6 and J is TRBJ2-5, with D unresolved. V lost 4 bases to trimming and J lost 4 bases, with 7 bases between them. Looked up from germline, CDR1 is SGHVS and CDR2 is FNYEAQ. The CDR3 runs to 12 residues. The DNA for the CDR3 is TGTGCCAGCAGCTCGGATGTAGAGACCCAGTACTTC. Residues: CASSSDVETQYF.